Detailed here is one TCR beta chain. Antigen specificity is unknown. With 60 Vbeta and 13 Jbeta primers, the PCR was carried out. Method: immunoSEQ multiplex PCR; TCRdb's copy keeps in-frame clones and lacks some. The data show approximately 180,000 clones, around 80% seen once. The record originates from a study of cytomegalovirus exposure and HLA in healthy donors. Study-wide results and caveats: A later analysis revealed that TCR association rates differed between HLA loci, peaking at DRB1 and bottoming out at HLA-C. Accurate HLA-A and HLA-B prediction from TCR beta sequences was reported for most subjects.

Trimming removed 4 bases from V and 7 bases from J; junction bases left unmatched: 6. Germline CDR1 and CDR2: SGHDN and FVKESK. CDR3 size: 13 residues. Sample: PBMCs. The V gene is TRBV14, the J gene TRBJ1-1, with 7 nucleotides matching TRBD1. This sequence was found in a woman in her fifties or sixties in good health and CMV-seropositive. DNA for the CDR3: TGTGCCAGCAGCCTCGGAGGGGACAGTGAAGCTTTCTTT. This gives the protein CASSLGGDSEAFF.